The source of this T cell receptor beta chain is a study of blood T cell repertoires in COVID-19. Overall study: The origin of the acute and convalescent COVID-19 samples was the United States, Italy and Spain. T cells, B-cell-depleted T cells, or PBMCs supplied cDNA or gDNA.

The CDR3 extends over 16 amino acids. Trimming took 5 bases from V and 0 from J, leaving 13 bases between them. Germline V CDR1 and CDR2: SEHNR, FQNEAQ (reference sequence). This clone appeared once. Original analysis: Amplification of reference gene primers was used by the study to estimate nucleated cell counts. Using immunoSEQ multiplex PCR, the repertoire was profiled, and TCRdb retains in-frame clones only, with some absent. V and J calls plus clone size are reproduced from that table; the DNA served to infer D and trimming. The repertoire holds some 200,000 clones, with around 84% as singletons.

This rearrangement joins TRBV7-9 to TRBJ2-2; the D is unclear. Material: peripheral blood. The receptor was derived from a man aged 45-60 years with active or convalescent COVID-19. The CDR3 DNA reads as TGTGCCAGCAGCCCGCGGAGCTCGTCGAACACCGGGGAGCTGTTTTTT. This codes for CASSPRSSSNTGELFF. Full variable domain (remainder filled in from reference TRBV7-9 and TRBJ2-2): DTGVSQNPRHKITKRGQNVTFRCDPISEHNRLYWYRQTLGQGPEFLTYFQNEAQLEKSRLLSDRFSAERPKGSFSTLEIQRTEQGDSAMYLCASSPRSSSNTGELFFGEGSRLTVL.